This TCR beta chain was captured in a study of CD8 T cells in ankylosing spondylitis. Overall study findings and caveats: Peripheral blood samples showed relatively rare disease-linked clones, and these clones were CD8+.

The length of the CDR3 is 15 residues. Germline values: CDR1 SGDLS, CDR2 YYNGEE. V trimming: 5 bases; J trimming: 6 bases; junction bases outside the gene matches: 9. Molecular-barcoded quantitative 5'-RACE produced these TCR beta libraries. TCRdb analysed the 5' RACE reads with MiXCR anew, one entry per CDR3 protein. Of 40,000 or so distinct CDR3 sequences listed, around 3% are singletons. This clonotype was found many times. Its antigen is not known. Sequencing was performed on blood, either unsorted or a sorted T cell fraction (not recorded which). The J gene is TRBJ1-5, the V gene TRBV9, with TRBD1 matching over 9 bases. The clonotype originates from a male donor with ankylosing spondylitis or in good health (not recorded which). DNA of the CDR3: TGTGCCAGCAGTTTAGACGGACAGGGGAGTCAGCCCCAGCATTTT. This translates into CASSLDGQGSQPQHF.